This entry is about one T cell receptor beta chain. This sample stems from a study of blood T cell repertoires in COVID-19. In the study overall: Samples taken during acute and convalescent COVID-19 were collected in the United States, Italy and Spain. PBMCs, B-cell-depleted T cells, or T cells provided the cDNA or gDNA that made up the material.

As originally analysed: How many nucleated cells were present was estimated from reference gene primer amplification. Some clones are missing from TCRdb's copy, which holds only in-frame ones; the method was immunoSEQ multiplex PCR. That table is the source of V, J and clone size, and D and trimming were worked out from the DNA. The sample consists of a few hundred thousand clones, around 87% of them appearing once. The CDR3 loop spans 15 amino acids. From germline, CDR1 is MNHEY and CDR2 SMNVEV (reference sequence). V gave up 6 bases and J gave up 10 bases, with 19 bases separating them. The clonotype comes from a woman between 50 and 59 years old who had recovered from COVID-19. The genes are TRBV27 and TRBJ1-6; D might be TRBD1 (5 bases). The sequenced sample was peripheral blood. In DNA, the CDR3 is TGTGCCAGCAGACCCGAAGGCAGGGTCGGATCACCCCTCCACTTT. Its protein is CASRPEGRVGSPLHF.